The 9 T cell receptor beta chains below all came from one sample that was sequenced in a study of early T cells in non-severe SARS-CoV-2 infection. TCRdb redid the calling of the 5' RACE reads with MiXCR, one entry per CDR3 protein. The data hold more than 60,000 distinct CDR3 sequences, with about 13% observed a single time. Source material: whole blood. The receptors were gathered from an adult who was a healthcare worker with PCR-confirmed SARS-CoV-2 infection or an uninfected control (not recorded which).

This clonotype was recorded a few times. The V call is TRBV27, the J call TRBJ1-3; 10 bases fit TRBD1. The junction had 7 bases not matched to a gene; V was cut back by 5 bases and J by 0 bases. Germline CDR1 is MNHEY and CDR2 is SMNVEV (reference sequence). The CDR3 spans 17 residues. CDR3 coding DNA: TGTGCCAGCAGTCACCTCCGGGACAGGGGCTCTGGAAACACCATATATTTT. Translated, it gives CASSHLRDRGSGNTIYF.

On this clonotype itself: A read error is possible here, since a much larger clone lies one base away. The CDR3 DNA reads as TGTGCCAGCAGAACCATGAACACTGAAGCTTTCTTT. It translates to CASRTMNTEAFF. The rearrangement links TRBV6-5 to TRBJ1-1, with D unclear. There are 12 residues in the CDR3. V dropped 6 bases and J dropped 0 bases, with 5 bases sitting between them. Germline CDR1 MNHEY, CDR2 SVGAGI.

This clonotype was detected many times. As DNA, the CDR3 is TGTGCCAGCAGCTTAGGACGGCCCGGGGTTCGGCGAGGTGAGCAGTTCTTC. This sequence encodes CASSLGRPGVRRGEQFF. This chain joins TRBV7-8 and TRBJ2-1; possibly TRBD2 for D (5 bases). Trimming shortened V by 1 base and J by 9 bases, and 22 bases separated the two germline ends. Germline lookup yields CDR1 SGHVS and CDR2 FQNEAQ. CDR3 length equals 17 residues.

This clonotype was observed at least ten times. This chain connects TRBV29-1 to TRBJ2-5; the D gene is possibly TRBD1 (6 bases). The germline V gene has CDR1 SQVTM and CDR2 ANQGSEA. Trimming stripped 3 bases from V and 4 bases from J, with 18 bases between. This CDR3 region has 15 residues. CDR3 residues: CSVELSGTRGETQYF. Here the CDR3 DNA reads TGCAGCGTTGAGCTATCCGGGACACGCGGAGAGACCCAGTACTTC.

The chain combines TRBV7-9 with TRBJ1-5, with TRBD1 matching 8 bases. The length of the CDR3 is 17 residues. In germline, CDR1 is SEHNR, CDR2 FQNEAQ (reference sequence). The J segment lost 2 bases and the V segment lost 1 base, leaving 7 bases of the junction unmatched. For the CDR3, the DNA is TGTGCCAGCAGCTTAGGCGGGACAGGACTCGGCAATCAGCCCCAGCATTTT. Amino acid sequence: CASSLGGTGLGNQPQHF.

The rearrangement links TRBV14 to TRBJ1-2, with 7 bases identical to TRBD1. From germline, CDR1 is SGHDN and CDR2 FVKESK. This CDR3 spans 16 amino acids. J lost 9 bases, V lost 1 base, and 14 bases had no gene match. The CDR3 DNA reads TGTGCCAGCAGCCAAGGACCTAGTTTTCGACAGGGCAGCTACACCTTC. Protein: CASSQGPSFRQGSYTF.

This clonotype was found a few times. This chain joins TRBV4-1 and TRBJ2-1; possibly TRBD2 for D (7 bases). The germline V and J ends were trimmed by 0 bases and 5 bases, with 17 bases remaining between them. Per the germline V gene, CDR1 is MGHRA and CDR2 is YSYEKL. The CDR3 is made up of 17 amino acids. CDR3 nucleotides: TGCGCCAGCAGCCAAGATACGGTTCTAGGGGGGGACAATGAGCAGTTCTTC. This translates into CASSQDTVLGGDNEQFF.

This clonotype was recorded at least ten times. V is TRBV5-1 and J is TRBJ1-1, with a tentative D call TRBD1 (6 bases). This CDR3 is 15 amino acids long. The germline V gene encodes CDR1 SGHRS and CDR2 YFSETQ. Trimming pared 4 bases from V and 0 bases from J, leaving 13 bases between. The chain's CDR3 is CASSPGDGLNTEAFF. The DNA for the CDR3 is TGCGCCAGCAGCCCAGGGGACGGCTTGAACACTGAAGCTTTCTTT. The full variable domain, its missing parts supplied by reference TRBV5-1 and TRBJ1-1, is KAGVTQTPRYLIKTRGQQVTLSCSPISGHRSVSWYQQTPGQGLQFLFEYFSETQRNKGNFPGRFSGRQFSNSRSEMNVSTLELGDSALYLCASSPGDGLNTEAFFGQGTRLTVV.

CDR3 residues: CSVVLGRGAFF. Here the CDR3 DNA reads TGCAGCGTTGTTCTGGGACGTGGAGCTTTCTTT. The chain links TRBV29-1 to TRBJ1-1; possibly TRBD1 for D (5 bases). Germline-derived CDR1 and CDR2 are SQVTM and ANQGSEA. CDR3 size: 11 residues. V was shortened by 4 bases and J by 10 bases, with 13 bases between the two germline ends.